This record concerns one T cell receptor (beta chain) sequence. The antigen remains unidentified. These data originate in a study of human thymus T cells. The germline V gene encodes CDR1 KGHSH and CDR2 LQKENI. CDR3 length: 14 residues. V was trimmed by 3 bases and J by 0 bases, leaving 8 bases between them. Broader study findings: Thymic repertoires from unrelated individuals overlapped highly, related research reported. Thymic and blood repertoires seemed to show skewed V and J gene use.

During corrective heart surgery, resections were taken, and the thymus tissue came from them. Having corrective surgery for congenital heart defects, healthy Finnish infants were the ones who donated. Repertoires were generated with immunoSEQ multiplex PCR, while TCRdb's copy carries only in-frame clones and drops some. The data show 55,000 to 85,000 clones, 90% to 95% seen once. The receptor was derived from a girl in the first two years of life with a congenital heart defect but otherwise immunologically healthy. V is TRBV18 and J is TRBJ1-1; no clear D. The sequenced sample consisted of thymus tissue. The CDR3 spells CASSPHGMNTEAFF. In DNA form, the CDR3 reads TGTGCCAGCTCACCGCATGGCATGAACACTGAAGCTTTCTTT. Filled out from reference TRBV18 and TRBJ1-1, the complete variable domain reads NAGVMQNPRHLVRRRGQEARLRCSPMKGHSHVYWYRQLPEEGLKFMVYLQKENIIDESGMPKERFSAEFPKEGPSILRIQQVVRGDSAAYFCASSPHGMNTEAFFGQGTRLTVV.